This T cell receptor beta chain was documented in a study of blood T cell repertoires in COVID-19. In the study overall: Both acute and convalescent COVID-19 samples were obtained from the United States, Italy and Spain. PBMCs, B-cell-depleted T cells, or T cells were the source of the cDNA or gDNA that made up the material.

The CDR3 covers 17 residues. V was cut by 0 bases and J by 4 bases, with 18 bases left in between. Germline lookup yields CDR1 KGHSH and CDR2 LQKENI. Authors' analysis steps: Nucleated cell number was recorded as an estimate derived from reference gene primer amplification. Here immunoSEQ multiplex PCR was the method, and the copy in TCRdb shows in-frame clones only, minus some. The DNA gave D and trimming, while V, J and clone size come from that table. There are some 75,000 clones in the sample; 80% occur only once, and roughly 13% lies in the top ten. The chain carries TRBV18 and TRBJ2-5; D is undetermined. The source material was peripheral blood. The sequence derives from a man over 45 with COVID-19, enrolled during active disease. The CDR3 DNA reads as TGTGCCAGCTCACCACCGGTTGGCGGCCAAAAGGCAGAGACCCAGTACTTC. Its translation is CASSPPVGGQKAETQYF.